This section outlines one TCR beta chain sequence together with its context. This sample stems from a study of cytomegalovirus exposure and HLA in healthy donors. Study context: The study placed roughly four fifths of its roughly 430 genotyped donors in the Caucasian-associated ancestry cluster.

It was with 60 Vbeta and 13 Jbeta primers that the PCR ran. TCRdb's table, derived via immunoSEQ multiplex PCR, lists solely in-frame clones and lacks some. Of roughly 190,000 clones in the sample, 79% are singletons; the top ten hold about 1.4%. The junction had 4 bases not matched to a gene; V was cut back by 5 bases and J by 5 bases. The CDR3 spans 14 residues. Germline V gene lookup returns CDR1 SGHTA and CDR2 FQGNSA. The gene calls are TRBV7-2 and TRBJ2-2, with 8 bases aligning to TRBD2. Sequenced material: PBMCs. This receptor was identified in a woman in her fifties or sixties in good health and CMV-seronegative. In nucleotides, the CDR3 is TGTGCCAGCAGCCTCGGGGGGGATACCGGGGAGCTGTTTTTT. This sequence encodes CASSLGGDTGELFF. Full variable domain (outside the CDR3, taken from reference TRBV7-2 and TRBJ2-2): GAGVSQSPSNKVTEKGKDVELRCDPISGHTALYWYRQSLGQGLEFLIYFQGNSAPDKSGLPSDRFSAERTGGSVSTLTIQRTQQEDSAVYLCASSLGGDTGELFFGEGSRLTVL.